Below are 19 T cell receptor beta chains sequenced from a single sample in a study of blood T cell repertoires in COVID-19. Data came from immunoSEQ multiplex PCR; TCRdb stores just in-frame clones and leaves some out. Here the sample spans more than 60,000 clones, approximately 84% being singletons. Sequences were obtained from peripheral blood. The receptor source for this set is a man between 60 and 75 years old with active or convalescent COVID-19.

The chain couples TRBV29-1 to TRBJ1-1, with TRBD1 matching over 10 bases. The length of the CDR3 is 13 residues. Unmatched junction bases numbered 6, after V lost 6 bases and J lost 5 bases. Looked up from germline, CDR1 is SQVTM and CDR2 is ANQGSEA. For the CDR3, the DNA is TGCAGCGTGGGGACAGGGGTGGGTACTGAAGCTTTCTTT. Protein sequence: CSVGTGVGTEAFF.

The chain combines TRBV23-1 with TRBJ2-7; 7 bases match TRBD1. TRBV23-1 is assigned to the ORF class and has an uncertain function. J gave up 0 bases and V 2 bases, and 13 bases lay outside the gene matches. The CDR3 is 18 residues long. The CDR3 region has the DNA TGCGCCAGCAGTCAAGGGAAACTCTGGGACAGAGACTCCTACGAGCAGTACTTC. This encodes CASSQGKLWDRDSYEQYF.

The chain links TRBV27 to TRBJ2-5, with TRBD2 as a possible D gene (5 bases). CDR1 is MNHEY and CDR2 is SMNVEV in the germline V gene (reference sequence). The CDR3 covers 17 residues. Trimming took 7 bases from V and 4 from J, leaving 25 bases between them. The CDR3 bases are TGTGCCAGCACTTCCCACCCGGGGTCTTCCAGTGGAGAGACCCAGTACTTC. Protein: CASTSHPGSSSGETQYF.

This chain connects TRBV6-2 or TRBV6-3 to TRBJ1-2, with 8 bases lining up with TRBD1. V lost 5 bases to trimming and J lost 5 bases; unmatched junction nucleotides: 10. There are 15 residues in the CDR3. Germline CDR1 reads MNHEY; CDR2 reads SVGEGT. CDR3 coding DNA: TGTGCCAGCAGTAACCTCAGGGGGCGCAATTATGGCTACACCTTC. This encodes CASSNLRGRNYGYTF.

The chain combines TRBV3-1 (or the pseudogene TRBV3-2) with TRBJ2-7; TRBD2 matches at 15 bases. The CDR3 is made up of 17 amino acids. J lost 4 bases, V lost 6 bases, and 10 bases had no gene match. Germline assignment: CDR1 LGHDT and CDR2 YNNKEL (reference sequence). CDR3 sequence reads: CASSLGYGTSGGYEQYF. CDR3 in DNA: TGTGCCAGCAGTTTAGGTTATGGGACTAGCGGGGGGTACGAGCAGTACTTC.

The chain recombines TRBV5-4 with TRBJ1-2; 9 bases align to TRBD1. CDR3 size: 15 residues. Per germline, CDR1 SGHNT and CDR2 YYREEE (reference sequence). V lost 3 bases to trimming and J lost 3 bases; unmatched junction nucleotides: 6. DNA for the CDR3: TGTGCCAGCAGCTCCCCGGGACAGGGTCACTATGGCTACACCTTC. It yields the protein CASSSPGQGHYGYTF.

The V call is TRBV27, the J call TRBJ1-5, with 9 nucleotides matching TRBD1. The CDR3 runs to 14 residues. CDR1 and CDR2 from the germline V gene are MNHEY and SMNVEV (reference sequence). Unmatched junction bases numbered 3, after V lost 4 bases and J lost 5 bases. The DNA of the CDR3 is TGTGCCAGCAGTTCACAGGGGGCCGATCAGCCCCAGCATTTT. Protein sequence: CASSSQGADQPQHF.

V is TRBV5-6 and J is TRBJ2-3, with TRBD2 as a possible D gene (5 bases). The CDR3 has 16 amino acids. V lost 3 bases and J 0 bases, leaving 14 bases between the germline ends. The germline CDR1 and CDR2 sequences are SGHDT and YYEEEE. As DNA, the CDR3 is TGTGCCAGCAGCTACGGACTGCCCTCTAGCACAGATACGCAGTATTTT. As protein: CASSYGLPSSTDTQYF. Variable domain in full (rest from reference TRBV5-6 and TRBJ2-3): DAGVTQSPTHLIKTRGQQVTLRCSPKSGHDTVSWYQQALGQGPQFIFQYYEEEERQRGNFPDRFSGHQFPNYSSELNVNALLLGDSALYLCASSYGLPSSTDTQYFGPGTRLTVL.

The gene calls are TRBV6-4 and TRBJ1-3; D is undetermined. The CDR3 runs 15 residues. Trimming removed 11 bases at V and 2 bases at J, with 19 bases between. The germline CDR1 and CDR2 sequences are MRHNA and SNTAGT. The CDR3 region is CAAGGKESTGNTIYF. The DNA for the CDR3 is TGTGCCGCCGGCGGCAAGGAAAGTACTGGAAACACCATATATTTT.

This chain links TRBV11-2 with TRBJ2-7; 10 bases are a match to TRBD2. V lost 0 bases, J lost 9 bases, and 5 bases stayed unmatched. The CDR3 runs to 14 residues. Looked up from germline, CDR1 is SGHAT and CDR2 is FQNNGV. As DNA, the CDR3 is TGTGCCAGCAGCTTAGAAGGACTAGCGGTGGGGCAGTACTTC. This translates into CASSLEGLAVGQYF.

This clone was seen once. The J gene is TRBJ1-1, the V gene TRBV11-2, with D maybe TRBD1 (6 bases). V lost 1 base and J 7 bases, leaving 13 bases between the germline ends. Germline CDR1 and CDR2: SGHAT and FQNNGV. CDR3 length: 14 amino acids. DNA for the CDR3: TGTGCCAGCAGCTTAGCCGGGACACACAATGAAGCTTTCTTT. Translation: CASSLAGTHNEAFF.

This chain connects TRBV19 to TRBJ1-1, with D unresolved. Germline values: CDR1 LNHDA, CDR2 SQIVND (reference sequence). V shed 5 bases and J shed 4 bases, with 8 bases lying between them. The length of the CDR3 is 12 residues. CDR3 sequence: CASSPWATEAFF. The CDR3 nucleotides are TGTGCCAGTAGTCCGTGGGCCACTGAAGCTTTCTTT.

The chain couples TRBV27 to TRBJ1-5, with TRBD1 identical over 8 bases. Per the germline V gene, CDR1 is MNHEY and CDR2 is SMNVEV (reference sequence). After removal of 8 bases from V and 6 bases from J, the junction contained 3 bases not matched to a gene. The CDR3 sequence is 12 residues long. The CDR3 nucleotides are TGTGCCAGCGGACAGGGAGTTCAGCCCCAGCATTTT. Its protein product is CASGQGVQPQHF.

The V gene is TRBV6-6, the J gene TRBJ1-4; D gene ambiguous. The CDR3 has 17 residues. Germline lookup yields CDR1 MNHNY and CDR2 SVGAGI (reference sequence). V was shortened by 5 bases and J by 5 bases, with 21 bases between the two germline ends. The CDR3, as DNA: TGTGCCAGCAGTCCACCGCAAGGGCGGGGAGAGAATGAAAAACTGTTTTTT. Its translation: CASSPPQGRGENEKLFF.

The chain links TRBV6-2 or TRBV6-3 to TRBJ2-3, with D tentatively TRBD1 (5 bases). V lost 5 bases and J 0 bases, leaving 6 bases between the germline ends. Per the germline V gene, CDR1 is MNHEY and CDR2 is SVGEGT. The CDR3 covers 13 residues. The CDR3 region has the DNA TGTGCCAGCAGTCAGGGCAGCACAGATACGCAGTATTTT. Protein sequence: CASSQGSTDTQYF.

The V call is TRBV5-8, the J call TRBJ2-2, with D perhaps matching TRBD1 (6 bases). CDR1 and CDR2 (germline): SGHTS, YDEGEE. The CDR3 covers 13 residues. Deletions cut 4 bases from V and 6 bases from J, with 10 bases between. The CDR3 DNA is TGTGCCAGCAGCATACAGGGTCCCGGGGAGCTGTTTTTT. Translated: CASSIQGPGELFF.

V and J are TRBV27 and TRBJ2-3; D is perhaps TRBD1 (6 bases). Germline CDR1 MNHEY, CDR2 SMNVEV (reference sequence). V was cut by 6 bases and J by 6 bases, with 34 bases left in between. This CDR3 contains 20 residues. This CDR3 is CASSGHPLRRNRVPSDTQYF. The CDR3 DNA sequence: TGTGCCAGCAGCGGACACCCCTTGCGCCGGAACAGGGTCCCGTCGGATACGCAGTATTTT.

The gene calls are TRBV3-1 (or the pseudogene TRBV3-2) and TRBJ1-2; 8 bases line up with TRBD1. The junction had 5 bases not matched to a gene; V was cut back by 5 bases and J by 6 bases. The germline V gene has CDR1 LGHDT and CDR2 YNNKEL (reference sequence). CDR3 size: 13 residues. The DNA of the CDR3 is TGTGCCAGCAGCGTGAGACAGGGGAATGGCTACACCTTC. Translated, it gives CASSVRQGNGYTF.

The chain carries TRBV5-4 and TRBJ2-5; 10 bases map to TRBD2. The CDR3 runs 15 residues. Germline assignment: CDR1 SGHNT and CDR2 YYREEE (reference sequence). Germline trimming cut 0 bases from V and 4 bases from J; bases unmatched to any gene: 3. The CDR3 nucleotides are TGTGCCAGCAGCTTGGCAGCGGGGGGGCGAGAGACCCAGTACTTC. This codes for CASSLAAGGRETQYF.